Following are 10 T cell receptor beta chains from one sample sequenced in a study of T-cell memory formation after mild COVID-19. Via MiXCR, TCRdb re-called the 5' RACE reads, giving one row per CDR3 protein. In the table there are about 130,000 distinct CDR3 sequences, approximately 15% of which are singletons. The material sequenced was PBMCs or a T cell subset sorted from them (not recorded which). The receptors were gathered from a man aged 18 to 30 who had mild COVID-19 (a few samples of this study predate the infection). Cell type and time point are not known.

This clonotype was seen a few times. The V call is TRBV7-2, the J call TRBJ2-5, with D uncertain. V lost 3 bases and J lost 2, with 10 bases in between. The CDR3 sequence is 14 residues long. Germline lookup yields CDR1 SGHTA and CDR2 FQGNSA. In DNA form, the CDR3 reads TGTGCCAGCAGCTTTAAGCGTGCACAAGAGACCCAGTACTTC. It yields the protein CASSFKRAQETQYF.

J is TRBJ2-6 and V is TRBV6-2 or TRBV6-3, with 8 positions matching TRBD1. CDR1 is MNHEY, CDR2 SVGEGT, per germline. The J segment lost 3 bases and the V segment lost 6 bases, leaving 4 bases of the junction unmatched. CDR3 length: 15 residues. As DNA, the CDR3 is TGTGCCAGCAGCAAGACAGGGGATGGGGCCAACGTCCTGACTTTC. Its translation: CASSKTGDGANVLTF.

To note about this clonotype: A much more abundant neighbour one base away suggests this may be a read error. Here the CDR3 omits its conserved ending phenylalanine or tryptophan, so a read error is the likely source. The V gene is TRBV11-2, the J gene TRBJ2-1; D is possibly TRBD1 (5 bases). There are 12 residues in the CDR3. Germline V lookup: CDR1 SGHAT, CDR2 FQNNGV. V gave up 5 bases and J gave up 7 bases, with 9 bases separating them. The CDR3 nucleotides are TGTGCCAGCAGCCTGAACAGGAATGAGCAGTTCTTA. Translation: CASSLNRNEQFL.

The V gene is TRBV12-3 or TRBV12-4, the J gene TRBJ1-2, with 10 bases identical to TRBD1. The CDR3 totals 14 residues. The junction had 4 bases not matched to a gene; V was cut back by 5 bases and J by 4 bases. CDR3: CASSGTGVIYGYTF. The CDR3 nucleotides read TGTGCCAGCAGTGGGACAGGGGTGATCTATGGCTACACCTTC.

The V gene is TRBV3-1, the J gene TRBJ2-7, with no clear D. Germline V CDR1 and CDR2: LGHDT, YNNKEL (reference sequence). The CDR3 runs to 11 residues. With 2 bases removed from V and 6 bases from J, the gap between germline ends came to 5 bases. The CDR3 coding sequence is TGTGCCAGCAGCCAAATGACCGAGCAGTACTTC. It translates to CASSQMTEQYF.

By share, this clonotype ranks as medium-sized. J is TRBJ2-3 and V is TRBV7-2; 8 bases align to TRBD2. The CDR3 runs to 14 residues. CDR1 and CDR2 (germline): SGHTA, FQGNSA. Germline trimming cut 3 bases from V and 3 bases from J; bases unmatched to any gene: 2. Written as DNA, the CDR3 is TGTGCCAGCAGCTTCGTAGCGGGGACAGATACGCAGTATTTT. Translation gives CASSFVAGTDTQYF. Looking up the rest from reference TRBV7-2 and TRBJ2-3 gives the full variable domain: GAGVSQSPSNKVTEKGKDVELRCDPISGHTALYWYRQSLGQGLEFLIYFQGNSAPDKSGLPSDRFSAERTGGSVSTLTIQRTQQEDSAVYLCASSFVAGTDTQYFGPGTRLTVL.

In DNA form, the CDR3 reads TGCAGTGCGGTGAGGCAGACTCTAAGCAATCAGCCCCAGCATTTT. Translated: CSAVRQTLSNQPQHF. This chain connects TRBV20-1 to TRBJ1-5; D not certain. This CDR3 is 15 amino acids long. Trimming took 6 bases from V and 1 from J, leaving 16 bases between them. Germline values: CDR1 DFQATT, CDR2 SNEGSKA (reference sequence).

This clonotype came up a few times. J is TRBJ1-2 and V is TRBV6-5, with D hard to call. This CDR3 has 10 residues. Germline-derived CDR1 and CDR2 are MNHEY and SVGAGI. V was clipped by 10 bases and J by 4 bases, with 7 bases between them. In nucleotides, the CDR3 is TGTGCCATCCAGAGCTATGGCTACACCTTC. It encodes CAIQSYGYTF.

The chain combines TRBV4-1 with TRBJ2-7; no clear D. V was clipped by 3 bases and J by 5 bases, with 17 bases between them. CDR3 size: 15 residues. Per the germline V gene, CDR1 is MGHRA and CDR2 is YSYEKL. CDR3 DNA sequence: TGCGCCAGCAGCCAGGTGCGGCCTCCCCGGGACGAGCAGTACTTC. This encodes CASSQVRPPRDEQYF.

This clonotype was seen a few times. This chain joins TRBV5-1 and TRBJ1-2; 9 bases line up with TRBD1. The CDR3 has 16 amino acids. V lost 3 bases and J lost 6; bases outside the gene matches: 12. Germline V CDR1 and CDR2: SGHRS, YFSETQ. The CDR3: CASSSRTGEIANGYTF. The CDR3 DNA reads as TGCGCCAGCAGCTCACGGACAGGGGAAATCGCCAATGGCTACACCTTC.